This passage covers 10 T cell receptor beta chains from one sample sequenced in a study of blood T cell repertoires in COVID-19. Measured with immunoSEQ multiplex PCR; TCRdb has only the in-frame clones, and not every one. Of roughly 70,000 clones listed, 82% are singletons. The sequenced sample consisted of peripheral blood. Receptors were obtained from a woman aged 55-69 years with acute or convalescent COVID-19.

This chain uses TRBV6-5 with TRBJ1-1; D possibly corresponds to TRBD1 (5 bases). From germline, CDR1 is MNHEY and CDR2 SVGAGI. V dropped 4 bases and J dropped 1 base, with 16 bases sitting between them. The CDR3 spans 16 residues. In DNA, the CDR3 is TGTGCCAGCAGTTCCTCCATCCGGGGGGAGAACACTGAAGCTTTCTTT. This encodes CASSSSIRGENTEAFF.

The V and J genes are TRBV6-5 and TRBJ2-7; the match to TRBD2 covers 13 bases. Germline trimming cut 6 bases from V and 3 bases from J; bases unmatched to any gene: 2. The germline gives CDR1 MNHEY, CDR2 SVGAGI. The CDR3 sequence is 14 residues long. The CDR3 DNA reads TGTGCCAGCAGGGGACTAGCGGGGAACTACGAGCAGTACTTC. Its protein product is CASRGLAGNYEQYF.

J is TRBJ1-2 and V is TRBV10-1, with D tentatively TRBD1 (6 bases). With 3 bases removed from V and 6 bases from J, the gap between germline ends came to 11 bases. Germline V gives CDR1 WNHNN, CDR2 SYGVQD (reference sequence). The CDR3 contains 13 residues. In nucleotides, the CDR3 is TGCGCCAGCAGTGAACACAGGGCTAATGGCTACACCTTC. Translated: CASSEHRANGYTF.

DNA of the CDR3: TGTGCCATACAAGAACAGGCAATTAATTCACCCCTCCACTTT. Its protein product is CAIQEQAINSPLHF. The chain carries TRBV7-8 and TRBJ1-6; TRBD1 is a possible D gene (5 bases). Trimming removed 10 bases at V and 6 bases at J, with 16 bases between. The CDR3 totals 14 residues. From germline, CDR1 is SGHVS and CDR2 FQNEAQ.

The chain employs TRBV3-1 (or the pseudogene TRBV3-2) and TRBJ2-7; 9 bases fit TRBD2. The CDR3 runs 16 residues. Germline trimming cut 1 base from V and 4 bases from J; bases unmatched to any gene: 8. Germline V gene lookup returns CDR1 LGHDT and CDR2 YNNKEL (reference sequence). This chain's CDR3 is CASSQVGAGGPYEQYF. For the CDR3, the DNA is TGTGCCAGCAGCCAAGTTGGGGCGGGAGGGCCTTACGAGCAGTACTTC.

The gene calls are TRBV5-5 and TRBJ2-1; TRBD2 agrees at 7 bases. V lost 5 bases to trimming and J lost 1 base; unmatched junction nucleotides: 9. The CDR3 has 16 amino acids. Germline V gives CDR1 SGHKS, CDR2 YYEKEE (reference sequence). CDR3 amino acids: CASRETPGLSYNEQFF. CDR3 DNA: TGTGCCAGCAGAGAGACCCCGGGACTATCCTACAATGAGCAGTTCTTC.

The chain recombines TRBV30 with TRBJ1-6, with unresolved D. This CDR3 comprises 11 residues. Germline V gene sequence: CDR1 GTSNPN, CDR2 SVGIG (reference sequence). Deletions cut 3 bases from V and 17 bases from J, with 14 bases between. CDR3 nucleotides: TGTGCCTGGAGGGGTCGCGGGCGGATCCACTTT. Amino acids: CAWRGRGRIHF.

CDR3: CASSHGLAGGTYEQYF. CDR3 coding DNA: TGTGCCAGCAGCCACGGACTAGCGGGGGGGACCTACGAGCAGTACTTC. The chain has TRBV3-1 (or the pseudogene TRBV3-2) and TRBJ2-7; 15 nucleotides match TRBD2. Trimming removed 3 bases from V and 2 bases from J; junction bases left unmatched: 2. CDR1 is LGHDT and CDR2 is YNNKEL in the germline V gene (reference sequence). The CDR3 is made up of 16 amino acids.

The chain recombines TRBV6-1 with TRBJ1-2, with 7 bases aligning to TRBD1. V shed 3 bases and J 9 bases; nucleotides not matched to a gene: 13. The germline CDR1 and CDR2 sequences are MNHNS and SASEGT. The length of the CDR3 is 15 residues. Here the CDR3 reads CASSDLVNRGVSYTF. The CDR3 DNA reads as TGTGCCAGCAGTGATCTGGTTAACAGGGGAGTTAGCTACACCTTC.

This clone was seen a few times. The CDR3 here is CASTPSHSAEHLYEQYF. The CDR3 DNA reads as TGTGCCAGCACCCCCTCCCATAGCGCGGAGCACCTCTACGAGCAGTACTTC. The gene calls are TRBV21-1 and TRBJ2-7; the table's D gene call, TRBD2, was not cross checked with the DNA. TRBV21-1 is annotated as a pseudogene. This CDR3 contains 17 residues.